The T cell receptor (beta chain) described here comes from a study of blood T cells in healthy people across ages. A second about 6 to 12 cycle PCR used barcoded and J-beta primers. TCRdb re-analysed the 5' RACE reads in MiXCR, keeping a single row per CDR3 protein. This sample yields around 690,000 distinct CDR3 sequences, of which roughly three fifths are seen a single time; over 30% belongs to the top ten. CDR3 length: 17 residues. The V and J ends lost 0 bases and 5 bases, in that order; junction bases with no gene match: 8. Germline V gene data show CDR1 as SGHRS and CDR2 as YFSETQ. Notes on the study in general: TCR beta diversity per million T cells fell roughly linearly with age. Considered underestimates were the diversity estimates obtained from one million T cells. Long-lived and aged donors differed, with more naive CD4+ cells and higher diversity in the long-lived.

Extraction yielded at least 6 micrograms of total RNA per sample. This clonotype has just one count. Antigen unknown. Sequenced input: blood. This clonotype was sampled from a man aged 60-69 years in good health. The chain carries TRBV5-1 and TRBJ2-1; TRBD2 matches 10 bases. CDR3 region: CASSLGSGGAGHNEQFF. CDR3 sequence (DNA): TGCGCCAGCAGCTTGGGCAGCGGGGGGGCCGGGCACAATGAGCAGTTCTTC.